Listed here are 2 T cell receptor beta chains from one sample, sequenced in a study of blood T cell repertoires in COVID-19. Clones were sequenced by immunoSEQ multiplex PCR, and TCRdb holds only the in-frame ones, with some missing. The sample carries 200,000 to 250,000 clones, about 79% recorded once. The sequencing sample was made of PBMCs or T cells enriched from blood (not recorded which). The receptors come from a woman in her fifties or sixties who had recovered from COVID-19.

This clone was counted many times. The rearrangement links TRBV11-2 to TRBJ1-4, with D hard to call. Germline values: CDR1 SGHAT, CDR2 FQNNGV. This CDR3 region has 14 residues. With 1 base removed from V and 4 bases from J, the gap between germline ends came to 7 bases. CDR3 coding DNA: TGTGCCAGCAGCTTAGGGCCCTTTAATGAAAAACTGTTTTTT. It specifies CASSLGPFNEKLFF.

The V and J genes are TRBV19 and TRBJ2-2, with TRBD1 matching over 8 bases. The germline gives CDR1 LNHDA, CDR2 SQIVND (reference sequence). This CDR3 has 15 residues. V dropped 5 bases and J dropped 0; count of bases not matched to a gene: 2. The CDR3 loop is CASSSQGANTGELFF. The DNA of the CDR3 is TGTGCCAGTAGTTCACAGGGGGCGAACACCGGGGAGCTGTTTTTT.